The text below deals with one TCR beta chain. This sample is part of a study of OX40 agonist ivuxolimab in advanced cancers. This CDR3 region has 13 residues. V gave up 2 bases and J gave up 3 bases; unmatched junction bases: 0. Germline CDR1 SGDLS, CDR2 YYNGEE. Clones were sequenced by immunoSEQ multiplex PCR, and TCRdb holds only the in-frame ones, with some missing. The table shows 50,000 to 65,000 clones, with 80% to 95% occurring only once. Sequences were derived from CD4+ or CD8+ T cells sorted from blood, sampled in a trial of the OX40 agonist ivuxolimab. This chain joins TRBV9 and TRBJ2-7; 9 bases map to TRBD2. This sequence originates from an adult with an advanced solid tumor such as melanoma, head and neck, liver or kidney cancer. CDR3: CASSVSGGYEQYF. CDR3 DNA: TGTGCCAGCAGCGTTAGCGGGGGCTACGAGCAGTACTTC.